The 4 T cell receptor beta chains in this list originate from one sample, sequenced in a study of response to subunit inactivated influenza vaccine. TCRdb reprocessed the RT-PCR reads with MiXCR, giving one entry per CDR3 protein. The sample includes about 800,000 distinct CDR3 sequences, around 20% of them seen just once. Sample: PBMCs from blood, taken 5 days after vaccination. The receptor set was obtained from a man aged 45-65 years who received an inactivated influenza vaccine.

The chain carries TRBV29-1 and TRBJ2-7; D gene uncertain. V lost 0 bases and J 6 bases, leaving 12 bases between the germline ends. The CDR3 runs 13 residues. CDR1 and CDR2 (germline): SQVTM, ANQGSEA. The CDR3, as DNA: TGCAGCGTTGAAGATCGCTGGGGTTCCGAGCAGTACTTC. As protein: CSVEDRWGSEQYF.

V usage is TRBV12-3 or TRBV12-4 and J usage is TRBJ2-7, with D maybe TRBD1 (5 bases). The CDR3 has 13 amino acids. V was pared by 6 bases and J by 0 bases, with 9 bases between. The chain's CDR3 is CASRADSSYEQYF. DNA for the CDR3: TGTGCCAGCAGGGCTGACAGCTCCTACGAGCAGTACTTC.

This clonotype has a handful of counts. The genes are TRBV7-8 and TRBJ1-1; D is ambiguous. Germline CDR1 reads SGHVS; CDR2 reads FQNEAQ. The CDR3 sequence is 13 residues long. With 5 bases removed from V and 0 bases from J, the gap between germline ends came to 7 bases. CDR3 DNA: TGTGCCAGCAGCGGGGTTCTGAACACTGAAGCTTTCTTT. Its translation is CASSGVLNTEAFF.

This clonotype has a count of ten or more. This chain uses TRBV5-1 with TRBJ2-1; 16 nucleotides line up with TRBD2. The CDR3 consists of 18 residues. From germline, CDR1 is SGHRS and CDR2 YFSETQ. After removal of 0 bases from V and 4 bases from J, the junction contained 4 bases not matched to a gene. CDR3 in DNA: TGCGCCAGCAGCTTGGCCGGGACTAGCGGGGGGGCTTACAATGAGCAGTTCTTC. It codes for CASSLAGTSGGAYNEQFF.